This T cell receptor (beta chain) appears in the sequencing data of a study of early T cells in non-severe SARS-CoV-2 infection. Individually, cDNA molecules had unique molecular identifiers attached to them. TCRdb passed the 5' RACE reads through MiXCR, listing each CDR3 protein once. In the table there are roughly 100,000 distinct CDR3 sequences, 10% to 15% of which are singletons. The V and J ends lost 3 bases and 5 bases respectively, with 11 bases between them. This CDR3 is 13 amino acids long. Germline V gene sequence: CDR1 GTSNPN, CDR2 SVGIG (reference sequence). At least ten counts were recorded for this clonotype.

The rearrangement uses TRBV30 and TRBJ1-5; D might be TRBD1 (5 bases). Input material: whole blood. The sequence derives from an adult who was a healthcare worker with PCR-confirmed SARS-CoV-2 infection or an uninfected control (not recorded which). CDR3 sequence reads: CAWRGGRDQPQHF. In DNA, the CDR3 is TGTGCCTGGAGAGGAGGCAGGGATCAGCCCCAGCATTTT. The variable domain in full, completed from reference TRBV30 and TRBJ1-5, reads SQTIHQWPATLVQPVGSPLSLECTVEGTSNPNLYWYRQAAGRGLQLLFYSVGIGQISSEVPQNLSASRPQDRQFILSSKKLLLSDSGFYLCAWRGGRDQPQHFGDGTRLSIL.